This T cell receptor beta chain was documented in a study of control samples from healthy donors and cancer patients. TCRdb's copy holds only in-frame clones and misses some; the assay was immunoSEQ multiplex PCR. The sample includes 65,000 to 85,000 clones, around 90% of them seen just once. The CDR3 is 12 residues long. V was clipped by 6 bases and J by 3 bases, with 8 bases between them. Germline lookup yields CDR1 MNHEY and CDR2 SVGEGT. This TCR came from a woman between 45 and 60 years old with colorectal cancer. Sequenced sample: PBMCs. J is TRBJ1-1 and V is TRBV6-2 or TRBV6-3; TRBD1 might be the D (5 bases). The CDR3 loop is CASSIGDTEAFF. CDR3 nucleotide sequence: TGTGCCAGCAGCATAGGGGACACTGAAGCTTTCTTT.